Following are 9 T cell receptor beta chains from one sample sequenced in a study of blood T cell repertoires in COVID-19. Clones were sequenced by immunoSEQ multiplex PCR, and TCRdb holds only the in-frame ones, with some missing. Of some 250,000 clones in the sample, roughly four fifths were seen once. The sample consisted of peripheral blood. The receptor source for this set is a man aged 50-59 years with active or convalescent COVID-19.

Notes on this clone: Compared with germline, one end of the junction differs, possibly owing to a read error. The V gene is TRBV6-1, the J gene TRBJ1-1; the D gene is possibly TRBD1 (5 bases). This CDR3 region has 14 residues. Germline V gives CDR1 MNHNS, CDR2 SASEGT. The CDR3 loop reads CASSEGRGWPEAFF. Here the CDR3 DNA reads TGTGCCAGCAGCGAAGGTCGGGGGTGGCCTGAAGCTTTCTTT.

V gene TRBV5-4 combines with J gene TRBJ1-4, with TRBD1 identical over 9 bases. CDR1 is SGHNT, CDR2 YYREEE, per germline (reference sequence). J gave up 6 bases and V 0 bases, and 0 bases lay outside the gene matches. This CDR3 contains 14 residues. Written as DNA, the CDR3 is TGTGCCAGCAGCTTGGGGACAGGGGATGAAAAACTGTTTTTT. Its translation: CASSLGTGDEKLFF.

This clone was detected only once. V gene TRBV7-2 combines with J gene TRBJ2-2, with 10 nucleotides matching TRBD2. Germline CDR1 and CDR2: SGHTA and FQGNSA. CDR3 size: 17 residues. With 3 bases clipped from V and 6 bases from J, the junction kept 10 bases outside the gene matches. For the CDR3, the DNA is TGTGCCAGCAGCTTTTTGACCCTAGCGGGGGCAGCCGGGGAGCTGTTTTTT. Translating it yields CASSFLTLAGAAGELFF.

The chain is built from TRBV6-1 and TRBJ1-4, with D perhaps TRBD1 (6 bases). There are 16 residues in the CDR3. Trimming stripped 4 bases from V and 3 bases from J, with 15 bases between. The V gene's germline CDR1 is MNHNS and CDR2 SASEGT. This CDR3 reads CASSALTGAANEKLFF. DNA for the CDR3: TGTGCCAGCAGTGCCTTGACAGGTGCAGCTAATGAAAAACTGTTTTTT.

The chain is built from TRBV4-3 and TRBJ1-3, with no clear D. With 0 bases removed from V and 0 bases from J, the gap between germline ends came to 12 bases. This CDR3 region has 17 residues. Germline V gene lookup returns CDR1 LGHNA and CDR2 YSLEER. The CDR3 nucleotides read TGCGCCAGCAGCCAAGATCTTGCGGTCCACTCTGGAAACACCATATATTTT. Residues: CASSQDLAVHSGNTIYF.

The table lists this clone with a count of one. The rearrangement links TRBV18 to TRBJ1-6; D is unclear. V was clipped by 2 bases and J by 9 bases, with 11 bases between them. CDR3 length: 14 residues. The germline gives CDR1 KGHSH, CDR2 LQKENI. CDR3 nucleotides: TGTGCCAGCTCACCAAAGGAATTAGCTTCACCCCTCCACTTT. Protein: CASSPKELASPLHF.

This clone was counted only a few times. The chain's CDR3 is CASSEGHRPWEQYF. The DNA of the CDR3 is TGTGCCAGCAGTGAAGGACATCGTCCATGGGAGCAGTACTTC. The chain carries TRBV2 and TRBJ2-7; no firm D call. The CDR3 spans 14 residues. V was trimmed by 1 base and J by 7 bases, leaving 14 bases between them. CDR1 and CDR2 (germline): SNHLY, FYNNEI.

This chain uses TRBV6-2 or TRBV6-3 with TRBJ1-1; 9 bases match TRBD1. The CDR3 spans 15 residues. Unmatched junction bases numbered 9, after V lost 4 bases and J lost 6 bases. Germline lookup yields CDR1 MNHEY and CDR2 SVGEGT. The CDR3 DNA reads TGTGCCAGCAGTTCCCTCCCGGGACAGGGCGCTGAAGCTTTCTTT. It is translated as CASSSLPGQGAEAFF.

The chain links TRBV5-1 to TRBJ2-5; TRBD2 agrees at 8 bases. V dropped 3 bases and J dropped 6; count of bases not matched to a gene: 10. The germline gives CDR1 SGHRS, CDR2 YFSETQ. This CDR3 has 15 amino acids. CDR3 sequence reads: CASSSRSSGRQTQYF. The CDR3 nucleotides read TGCGCCAGCAGCTCAAGGTCTAGCGGGCGTCAGACCCAGTACTTC.